Shown below are 20 T cell receptor beta chains from a single sample sequenced in a study of cytotoxic CD8 clonotypes in ibrutinib-treated CLL. Profiling relied on immunoSEQ multiplex PCR, and the TCRdb table lists in-frame clones only, not all of them. The data hold roughly 220,000 clones, with 70% observed a single time. The starting material was PBMCs, obtained after 12 months of ibrutinib treatment. The receptors derive from a human donor with chronic lymphocytic leukemia.

V and J are TRBV28 and TRBJ2-4, with TRBD2 matching 8 bases. V gave up 8 bases and J gave up 1 base; unmatched junction bases: 10. This CDR3 has 16 residues. Germline lookup yields CDR1 MDHEN and CDR2 SYDVKM. CDR3 protein: CASSATSGGAKNIQYF. In nucleotides, the CDR3 is TGTGCCAGCTCTGCTACTAGCGGTGGGGCCAAAAACATTCAGTACTTC.

This clone was observed a handful of times. V and J are TRBV25-1 and TRBJ2-7; 8 bases match TRBD1. The junction had 7 bases not matched to a gene; V was cut back by 11 bases and J by 7 bases. Per germline, CDR1 MGHDK and CDR2 SYGVNS. This CDR3 spans 11 amino acids. The CDR3 reads CAATGVGEQYF. The CDR3 coding sequence is TGTGCCGCGACAGGGGTAGGAGAGCAGTACTTC.

Concerning this clone: Other DNA sequences in the sample encode the same CDR3. The chain uses TRBV19 and TRBJ1-1, with a possible D match to TRBD1 (5 bases). The CDR3 is 14 residues long. Germline V gene sequence: CDR1 LNHDA, CDR2 SQIVND (reference sequence). Trimming removed 3 bases at V and 0 bases at J, with 8 bases between. CDR3 sequence (DNA): TGTGCCAGTAGTATTGACAGAGTGAACACTGAAGCTTTCTTT. This codes for CASSIDRVNTEAFF.

The chain carries TRBV7-9 and TRBJ2-1; the D call may be TRBD1 or TRBD2 (6 bases each). Trimming pared 1 base from V and 1 base from J, leaving 8 bases between. The germline CDR1 and CDR2 sequences are SEHNR and FQNEAQ (reference sequence). The CDR3 contains 15 residues. CDR3 in amino acids: CASSLEGGSYNEQFF. The CDR3 nucleotides read TGTGCCAGCAGCTTAGAAGGGGGGTCCTACAATGAGCAGTTCTTC.

The sample holds one count of this clone. This CDR3 is also generated by other DNA sequences in the sample. The chain has TRBV28 and TRBJ1-1; no firm D call. Between the trimmed V and J ends, which lost 6 bases and 1 base, there was a span of 3 bases. The CDR3 consists of 11 residues. The germline V gene encodes CDR1 MDHEN and CDR2 SYDVKM. CDR3 DNA: TGTGCCAGCAGCGGGAACACTGAAGCTTTCTTT. Translation: CASSGNTEAFF.

The chain is built from TRBV1 and TRBJ2-2; the table calls TRBD2, which could not be checked here. TRBV1 is shown as a pseudogene. The CDR3 sequence is 18 residues long. The chain's CDR3 is CTSSQDSRVAGHTGELFF. CDR3 in DNA: TGCACCAGCAGCCAAGATTCGAGGGTAGCGGGCCACACCGGGGAGCTGTTTTTT.

The chain joins TRBV5-3 to TRBJ1-2; TRBD1 agrees at 7 bases. TRBV5-3 is filed as an ORF, its function uncertain. The V segment lost 4 bases and the J segment 1 base; nucleotides outside the gene matches: 7. This CDR3 region has 15 residues. The CDR3 DNA reads as TGTGCCAGAAGCGCAAGGGACAGCTTTAACTATGGCTACACCTTC. The encoded protein is CARSARDSFNYGYTF.

This chain links TRBV7-9 with TRBJ1-1, with D unclear. Trimming cost V 6 bases and J 4 bases, with 12 bases left between them. Germline CDR1 is SEHNR and CDR2 is FQNEAQ (reference sequence). CDR3 length equals 13 residues. CDR3 region: CASSGSAITEAFF. The CDR3 DNA reads TGTGCCAGCAGTGGCAGCGCGATCACTGAAGCTTTCTTT.

CDR3 coding DNA: TGTGCCAGCAGCAATGGGCGCTATGGCTACACCTTC. This gives the protein CASSNGRYGYTF. The rearrangement uses TRBV9 and TRBJ1-2; D gene uncertain. V gave up 4 bases and J gave up 4 bases, with 8 bases separating them. This CDR3 is built from 12 residues. Looked up from germline, CDR1 is SGDLS and CDR2 is YYNGEE.

The CDR3 spells CASSLSPGENYGYTF. CDR3 nucleotide sequence: TGCGCCAGCAGCTTGTCACCCGGTGAGAACTATGGCTACACCTTC. This chain joins TRBV5-1 and TRBJ1-2; D ambiguous. Per the germline V gene, CDR1 is SGHRS and CDR2 is YFSETQ. CDR3 length: 15 residues. V gave up 1 base and J gave up 2 bases, with 12 bases separating them.

V and J are TRBV7-8 and TRBJ2-7; 11 bases agree with TRBD1. The CDR3 length is 15 residues. V lost 4 bases and J lost 5; bases outside the gene matches: 7. The germline V gene encodes CDR1 SGHVS and CDR2 FQNEAQ. Written as DNA, the CDR3 is TGTGCCAGCAGCTCATCCGGGACAGGGGGAGACGAGCAGTACTTC. This translates into CASSSSGTGGDEQYF.

This clone showed up just a few times. The chain combines TRBV19 with TRBJ2-2; 7 bases line up with TRBD1. Germline V CDR1 and CDR2: LNHDA, SQIVND (reference sequence). This CDR3 contains 15 residues. The junction had 7 bases not matched to a gene; V was cut back by 6 bases and J by 3 bases. Here the CDR3 reads CASSVTGVHTGELFF. In nucleotides, the CDR3 is TGTGCCAGTAGCGTAACAGGGGTACACACCGGGGAGCTGTTTTTT.

The chain links TRBV5-1 to TRBJ1-5, with D perhaps matching TRBD1 (6 bases). Germline lookup yields CDR1 SGHRS and CDR2 YFSETQ. This CDR3 comprises 14 residues. The V end lost 4 bases, the J end lost 6 bases, and 14 bases lay between the germline ends. The CDR3 DNA follows: TGCGCCAGCAGCCCGACCCCGGGGGCTCAGCCCCAGCATTTT. This sequence encodes CASSPTPGAQPQHF.

This clone was recorded a few times. The chain employs TRBV5-1 and TRBJ2-2; possibly TRBD1 or TRBD2 for D (6 bases each). With 4 bases removed from V and 0 bases from J, the gap between germline ends came to 13 bases. CDR1 SGHRS and CDR2 YFSETQ come from the germline V gene. CDR3 size: 16 residues. In DNA form, the CDR3 reads TGCGCCAGCAGCAGGGGGACTTTTTCGAACACCGGGGAGCTGTTTTTT. This gives the protein CASSRGTFSNTGELFF.

The chain has TRBV5-3 and TRBJ2-7, with 7 bases aligning to TRBD1. TRBV5-3 is given ORF status, its function remaining uncertain. The length of the CDR3 is 14 residues. V was pared by 4 bases and J by 5 bases, with 9 bases of the junction left unmatched. CDR3 nucleotides: TGTGCCAGAAGCCGGGAACAGGGGCTTCACGAGCAGTACTTC. It translates to CARSREQGLHEQYF.

The V call is TRBV28, the J call TRBJ2-3; 8 nucleotides match TRBD2. Germline V CDR1 and CDR2: MDHEN, SYDVKM. Trimming at V came to 3 bases and at J to 2 bases, leaving 13 bases not matched to a gene. This CDR3 contains 18 residues. The CDR3 sequence is CASSFQPGGSGVTDTQYF. CDR3 coding DNA: TGTGCCAGCAGTTTTCAACCGGGGGGTAGCGGGGTCACAGATACGCAGTATTTT.

The rearrangement links TRBV6-5 to TRBJ1-1; weak D call: TRBD1 (5 bases). Per germline, CDR1 MNHEY and CDR2 SVGAGI. The CDR3 is 15 amino acids. Trimming cost V 5 bases and J 0 bases, with 13 bases left between them. CDR3 loop: CASSRAGPMNTEAFF. CDR3 bases: TGTGCCAGCAGTAGGGCGGGGCCGATGAACACTGAAGCTTTCTTT.

The rearrangement uses TRBV28 and TRBJ2-1; D call uncertain. Between the trimmed V and J ends, which lost 6 bases and 3 bases, there was a span of 15 bases. Germline V gene sequence: CDR1 MDHEN, CDR2 SYDVKM. The CDR3 consists of 15 residues. Written as DNA, the CDR3 is TGTGCCAGCAGAATACCGAGCGTACTCTACAATGAGCAGTTCTTC. This gives the protein CASRIPSVLYNEQFF.

The CDR3 sequence is CSVGPDRGYGYTF. CDR3 DNA: TGCAGCGTTGGGCCAGACAGGGGCTATGGCTACACCTTC. The chain is built from TRBV29-1 and TRBJ1-2; 8 bases fit TRBD1. The CDR3 consists of 13 residues. The germline V gene has CDR1 SQVTM and CDR2 ANQGSEA. V lost 4 bases and J lost 4; bases outside the gene matches: 5.

The gene calls are TRBV4-1 and TRBJ1-2, with 7 bases lining up with TRBD1. This CDR3 comprises 15 residues. With V trimmed by 1 base and J by 2 bases, 4 bases remained unmatched. CDR1 is MGHRA and CDR2 is YSYEKL in the germline V gene. CDR3 in amino acids: CASSQGPGQNYGYTF. In DNA form, the CDR3 reads TGCGCCAGCAGCCAAGGGCCGGGACAGAACTATGGCTACACCTTC.